This is a list of T cell receptor beta chains from one sample in a study of blood T cell repertoires in COVID-19. Sequenced by immunoSEQ multiplex PCR; TCRdb stores in-frame clones only, minus some. Among roughly 250,000 clones listed, approximately 87% were seen once. The sequenced sample was peripheral blood. The receptors stem from a woman in her fifties or sixties with acute or convalescent COVID-19. Both conserved end residues are part of each CDR3. A D gene is named only where the DNA matches it firmly. Only some rows state a clone size, as once, few, many or a class for expanded clones.

clone_size	j_call	v_call	d_call	cdr3_nt	cdr3_aa
NA	TRBJ2-1	TRBV19	NA	TGTGCCAGTAGTATCAAAGGGGCAGGAGCGGGTGAGCAGTTCTTC	CASSIKGAGAGEQFF
NA	TRBJ1-2	TRBV29-1	NA	TGCAGCGCCGGTGAATACACCTTC	CSAGEYTF
few	TRBJ2-1	TRBV11-2	TRBD2	TGTGCCAGCAGCTTAGATACGATTGCGGGAGAGTACAATGAGCAGTTCTTC	CASSLDTIAGEYNEQFF
NA	TRBJ2-5	TRBV27	NA	TGTGCCAGCAGTCGCCAGCGCGGCCAAGAGACCCAGTACTTC	CASSRQRGQETQYF
NA	TRBJ2-3	TRBV19	TRBD2	TGTGCCAGTAACCAAGCGGGATACACAGATACGCAGTATTTT	CASNQAGYTDTQYF
NA	TRBJ1-1	TRBV18	NA	TGTGCCAGCTCACCAGCCCGGAGCACTGAAGCTTTCTTT	CASSPARSTEAFF
NA	TRBJ2-7	TRBV10-2	TRBD2	TGCGCCAGCACCGACCCGAGGGGAGGGGCACTAACCCCCATCGGCGAGCAGTACTTC	CASTDPRGGALTPIGEQYF
NA	TRBJ2-3	TRBV18	TRBD2	TGTGCCAGCTCACCAGGGACTAGCAAGGATACGCAGTATTTT	CASSPGTSKDTQYF
NA	TRBJ1-2	TRBV6-5	NA	TGTGCCAGCAGTTACTATCGGGAGAGGGGCGGCTACACCTTC	CASSYYRERGGYTF
NA	TRBJ1-1	TRBV10-3	TRBD1	TGTGCCACGACGGACAGGGGCGAGGACACTGAAGCTTTCTTT	CATTDRGEDTEAFF
NA	TRBJ2-7	TRBV7-9	TRBD1	TGTGCCAGCAGTAGAGGACAGGGGGCCACCTACGAGCAGTACTTC	CASSRGQGATYEQYF
NA	TRBJ2-3	TRBV19	TRBD2	TGTGCCAGTTGTACTAGCGGGAGGGATACGCAGTATTTT	CASCTSGRDTQYF
NA	TRBJ1-1	TRBV27	NA	TGTGCCAGCAGTTTAGGATCAGGGCGAGCTTTCTTT	CASSLGSGRAFF
NA	TRBJ2-7	TRBV9	TRBD1	TGTGCCAGCAGCCCTTGGGACAGGGTGGAGGAGCAGTACTTC	CASSPWDRVEEQYF
few	TRBJ1-5	TRBV28	TRBD1	TGTGCCAGCAGACAGGGGGGAGTTAGCAATCAGCCCCAGCATTTT	CASRQGGVSNQPQHF
NA	TRBJ1-1	TRBV7-8	NA	TGTGCCAGCAGTCAGAGGACATTCGTAACTGAAGCTTTCTTT	CASSQRTFVTEAFF
NA	TRBJ1-1	TRBV27	TRBD1	TGTGCCAGCAGTTTGATGACAGGGGGGGACACTGAAGCTTTCTTT	CASSLMTGGDTEAFF
NA	TRBJ2-7	TRBV27	NA	TGTGCCAGCAGTTTATCGGCCAGGAAAGTCAACGAGCAGTACTTC	CASSLSARKVNEQYF
NA	TRBJ1-1	TRBV27	TRBD1	TGTGCCAGCAGTTTTACTGTGCAGGGGGCGCAGAACACTGAAGCTTTCTTT	CASSFTVQGAQNTEAFF
NA	TRBJ2-1	TRBV29-1	NA	TGCAGCGCCGCGGGCGGAGAGAGCTCCTACAATGAGCAGTTCTTC	CSAAGGESSYNEQFF
NA	TRBJ2-7	TRBV5-5	NA	TGTGCCAGCAGCTCGGACTTAACCTACGAGCAGTACTTC	CASSSDLTYEQYF
NA	TRBJ1-2	TRBV11-2	NA	TGTGCCAGCAGCCCAGGCTATGGCTACACCTTC	CASSPGYGYTF
NA	TRBJ2-7	TRBV19	NA	TGTGCCAGTAACCTTCCTCAGGCGCTCTACGAGCAGTACTTC	CASNLPQALYEQYF
NA	TRBJ1-4	TRBV6-5	TRBD1	TGTGCCAGCAGACCACAGGGGCCTGAAAAACTGTTTTTT	CASRPQGPEKLFF
NA	TRBJ1-4	TRBV28	TRBD1	TGTGCCAGCAGTAGCGGGACAGGGTCTGAAAAACTGTTTTTT	CASSSGTGSEKLFF
NA	TRBJ1-4	TRBV19	TRBD1	TGTGCCAGTAGTATCCGGACAGGGGGCGGTGAAAAACTGTTTTTT	CASSIRTGGGEKLFF
NA	TRBJ2-2	TRBV7-9	TRBD1	TGTGCCAGCAGCACGACAGGGGACGGCACCGGGGAGCTGTTTTTT	CASSTTGDGTGELFF
NA	TRBJ1-1	TRBV28	TRBD1	TGTGCCAGCCGAGGGACAGCCTTTCGGGCTTTCTTT	CASRGTAFRAFF
few	TRBJ2-1	TRBV24-1	TRBD1	TGTGCCACCAGTGAGGCCGGGACAGGGGTTGGTGAGCAGTTCTTC	CATSEAGTGVGEQFF
NA	TRBJ2-3	TRBV7-3	TRBD2	TGTGCCAGCAGCTTGACCGGGACTAGCGGACGCAATACGCAGTATTTT	CASSLTGTSGRNTQYF
NA	TRBJ1-6	TRBV7-3	TRBD1	TGTGCCAGCAGCAACAGGGGTGGTAATTCACCCCTCCACTTT	CASSNRGGNSPLHF
NA	TRBJ1-3	TRBV27	TRBD1	TGTGCCAGCAGGCTCAGGGGGCAAGGAAACACCATATATTTT	CASRLRGQGNTIYF
NA	TRBJ2-1	TRBV27	TRBD2	TGTGCCAGCAGTTTATCTTCCAGCGGGAGTTACAATGAGCAGTTCTTC	CASSLSSSGSYNEQFF
NA	TRBJ1-1	TRBV18	TRBD1	TGTGCCAGCTCACCAACATTAGGGACAGGGGGCACTGAAGCTTTCTTT	CASSPTLGTGGTEAFF
NA	TRBJ1-1	TRBV7-2	NA	TGTGCCAGCAGCTCCCGGCCGGACACTGATGCTTTCTTT	CASSSRPDTDAFF